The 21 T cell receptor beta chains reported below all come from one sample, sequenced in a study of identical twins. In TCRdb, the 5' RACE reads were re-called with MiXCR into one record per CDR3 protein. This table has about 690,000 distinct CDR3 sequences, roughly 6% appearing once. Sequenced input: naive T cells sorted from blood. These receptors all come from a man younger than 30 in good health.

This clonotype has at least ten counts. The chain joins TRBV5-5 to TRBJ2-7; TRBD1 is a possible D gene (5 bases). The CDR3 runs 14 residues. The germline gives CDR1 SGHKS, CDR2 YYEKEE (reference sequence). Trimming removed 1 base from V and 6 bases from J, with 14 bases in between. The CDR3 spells CASSLRGRVAEQYF. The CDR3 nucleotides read TGTGCCAGCAGCTTGCGCGGCAGGGTTGCCGAGCAGTACTTC.

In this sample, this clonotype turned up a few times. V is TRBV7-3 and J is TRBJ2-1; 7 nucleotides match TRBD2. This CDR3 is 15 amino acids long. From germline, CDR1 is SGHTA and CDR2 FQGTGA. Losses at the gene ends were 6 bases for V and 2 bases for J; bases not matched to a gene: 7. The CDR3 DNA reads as TGTGCCAGCAGGGAATCTAGCGGAACCTACAATGAGCAGTTCTTC. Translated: CASRESSGTYNEQFF.

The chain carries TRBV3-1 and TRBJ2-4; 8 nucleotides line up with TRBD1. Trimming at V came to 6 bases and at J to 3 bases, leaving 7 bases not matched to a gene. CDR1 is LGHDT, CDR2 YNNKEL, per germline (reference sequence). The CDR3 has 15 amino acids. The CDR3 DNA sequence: TGTGCCAGCAGTCCTACCGGGACAGGCAAAAACATTCAGTACTTC. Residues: CASSPTGTGKNIQYF. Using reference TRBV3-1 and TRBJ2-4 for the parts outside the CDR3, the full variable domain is DTAVSQTPKYLVTQMGNDKSIKCEQNLGHDTMYWYKQDSKKFLKIMFSYNNKELIINETVPNRFSPKSPDKAHLNLHINSLELGDSAVYFCASSPTGTGKNIQYFGAGTRLSVL.

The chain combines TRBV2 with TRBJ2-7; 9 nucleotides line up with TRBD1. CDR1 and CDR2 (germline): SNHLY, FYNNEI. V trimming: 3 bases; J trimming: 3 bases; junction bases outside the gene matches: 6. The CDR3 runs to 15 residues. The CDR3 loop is CASSETGQGFYEQYF. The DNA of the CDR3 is TGTGCCAGCAGTGAGACGGGACAGGGATTCTACGAGCAGTACTTC.

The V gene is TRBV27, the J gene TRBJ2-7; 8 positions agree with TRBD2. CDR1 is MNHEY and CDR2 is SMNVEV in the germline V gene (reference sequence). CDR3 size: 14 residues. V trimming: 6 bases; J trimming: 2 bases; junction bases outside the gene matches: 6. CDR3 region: CASRRLATTYEQYF. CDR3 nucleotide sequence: TGTGCCAGCAGAAGACTAGCGACTACCTACGAGCAGTACTTC.

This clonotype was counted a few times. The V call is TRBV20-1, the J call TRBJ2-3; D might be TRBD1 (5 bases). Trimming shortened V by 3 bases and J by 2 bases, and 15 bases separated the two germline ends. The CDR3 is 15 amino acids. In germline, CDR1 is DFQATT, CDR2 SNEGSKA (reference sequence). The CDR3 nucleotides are TGCAGTGCTAGCATGACAGTATTAATCACAGATACGCAGTATTTT. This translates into CSASMTVLITDTQYF.

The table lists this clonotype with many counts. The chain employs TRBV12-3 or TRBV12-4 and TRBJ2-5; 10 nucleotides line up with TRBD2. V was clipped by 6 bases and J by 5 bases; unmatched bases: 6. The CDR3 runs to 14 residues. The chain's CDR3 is CASRTGLASETQYF. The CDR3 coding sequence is TGTGCCAGCAGGACGGGACTAGCGTCGGAGACCCAGTACTTC.

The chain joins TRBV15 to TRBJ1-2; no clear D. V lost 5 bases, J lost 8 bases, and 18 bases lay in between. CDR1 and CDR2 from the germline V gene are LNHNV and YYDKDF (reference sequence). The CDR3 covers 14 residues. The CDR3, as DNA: TGTGCCACCAGCCGACCGGTAACGACCGAGGGCTACACCTTC. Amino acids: CATSRPVTTEGYTF.

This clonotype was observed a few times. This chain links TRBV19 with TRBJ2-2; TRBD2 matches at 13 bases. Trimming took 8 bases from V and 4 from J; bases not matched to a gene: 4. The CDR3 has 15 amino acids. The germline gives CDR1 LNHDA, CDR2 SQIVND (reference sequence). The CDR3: CASQRLAGGTGELFF. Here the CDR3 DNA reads TGTGCCAGTCAGAGACTAGCGGGAGGCACCGGGGAGCTGTTTTTT.

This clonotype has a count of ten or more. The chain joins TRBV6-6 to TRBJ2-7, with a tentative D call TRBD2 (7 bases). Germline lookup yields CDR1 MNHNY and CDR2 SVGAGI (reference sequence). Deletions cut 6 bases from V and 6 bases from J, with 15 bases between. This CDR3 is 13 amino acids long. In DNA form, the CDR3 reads TGTGCCAGCAGCCCAAGGGGGGGCTCCGAGCAGTACGTC. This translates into CASSPRGGSEQYV.

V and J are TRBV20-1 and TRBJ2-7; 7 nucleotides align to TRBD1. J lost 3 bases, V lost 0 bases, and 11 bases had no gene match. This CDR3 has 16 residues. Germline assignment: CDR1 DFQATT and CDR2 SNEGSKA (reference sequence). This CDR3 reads CSARDKLGQEGYEQYF. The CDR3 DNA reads TGCAGTGCTAGAGATAAGTTAGGACAGGAAGGCTACGAGCAGTACTTC.

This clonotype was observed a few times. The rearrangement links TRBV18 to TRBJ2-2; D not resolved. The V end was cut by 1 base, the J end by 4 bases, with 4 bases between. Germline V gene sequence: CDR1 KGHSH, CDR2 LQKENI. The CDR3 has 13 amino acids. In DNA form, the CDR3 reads TGTGCCAGCTCACCACTTACCACCGGGGAGCTGTTTTTT. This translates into CASSPLTTGELFF.

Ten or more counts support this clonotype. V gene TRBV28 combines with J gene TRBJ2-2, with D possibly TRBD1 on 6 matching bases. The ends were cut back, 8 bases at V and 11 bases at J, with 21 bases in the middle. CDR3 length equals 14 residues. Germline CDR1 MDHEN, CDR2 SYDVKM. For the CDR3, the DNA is TGTGCCAGCGGTTCTCTAACAGGGCAAATCGAGCTGTTTTTT. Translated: CASGSLTGQIELFF.

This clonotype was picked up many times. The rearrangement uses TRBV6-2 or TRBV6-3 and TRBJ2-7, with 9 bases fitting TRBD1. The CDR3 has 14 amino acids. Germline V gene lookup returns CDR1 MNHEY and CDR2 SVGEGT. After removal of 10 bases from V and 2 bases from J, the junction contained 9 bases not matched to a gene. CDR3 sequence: CATRGQGRPYEQYF. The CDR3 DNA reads TGTGCCACCAGGGGACAGGGACGACCCTACGAGCAGTACTTC.

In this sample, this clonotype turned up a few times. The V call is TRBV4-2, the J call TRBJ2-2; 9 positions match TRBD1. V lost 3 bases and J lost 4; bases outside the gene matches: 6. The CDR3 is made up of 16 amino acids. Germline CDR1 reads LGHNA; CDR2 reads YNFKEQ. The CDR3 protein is CASSQAGQGITGELFF. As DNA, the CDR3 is TGTGCCAGCAGCCAGGCGGGACAGGGAATCACCGGGGAGCTGTTTTTT.

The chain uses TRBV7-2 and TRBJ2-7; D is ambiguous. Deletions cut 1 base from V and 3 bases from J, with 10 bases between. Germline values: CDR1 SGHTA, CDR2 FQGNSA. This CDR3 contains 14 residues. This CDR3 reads CASSLGGSYYEQYF. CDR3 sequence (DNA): TGTGCCAGCAGCTTAGGAGGAAGCTACTACGAGCAGTACTTC.

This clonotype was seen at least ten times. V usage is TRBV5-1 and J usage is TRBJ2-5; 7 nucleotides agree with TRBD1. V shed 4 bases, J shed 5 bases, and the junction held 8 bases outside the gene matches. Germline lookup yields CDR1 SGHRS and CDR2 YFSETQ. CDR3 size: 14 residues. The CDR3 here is CASSPSRGIETQYF. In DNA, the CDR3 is TGCGCCAGCAGCCCAAGCAGGGGGATTGAGACCCAGTACTTC.

CDR3 protein: CASSPRQDEQYF. In DNA, the CDR3 is TGTGCCAGCTCCCCTAGACAGGACGAGCAGTACTTC. The V call is TRBV18, the J call TRBJ2-7, with a possible D match to TRBD1 (6 bases). This CDR3 spans 12 amino acids. Trimming cost V 6 bases and J 5 bases, with 11 bases left between them. Germline CDR1 is KGHSH and CDR2 is LQKENI.

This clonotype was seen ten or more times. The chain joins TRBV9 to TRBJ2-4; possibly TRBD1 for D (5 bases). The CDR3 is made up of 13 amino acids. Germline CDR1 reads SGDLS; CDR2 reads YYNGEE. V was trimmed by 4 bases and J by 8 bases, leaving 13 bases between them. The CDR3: CASSPGAQDIQYF. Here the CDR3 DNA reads TGTGCCAGCAGCCCTGGGGCCCAGGACATTCAGTACTTC.

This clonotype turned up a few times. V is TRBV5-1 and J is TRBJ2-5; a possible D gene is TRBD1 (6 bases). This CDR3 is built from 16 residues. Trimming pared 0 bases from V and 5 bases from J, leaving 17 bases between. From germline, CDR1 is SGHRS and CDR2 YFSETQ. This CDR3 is CASSLAPSTGVETQYF. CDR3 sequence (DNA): TGCGCCAGCAGCTTGGCCCCCTCGACAGGTGTCGAGACCCAGTACTTC.

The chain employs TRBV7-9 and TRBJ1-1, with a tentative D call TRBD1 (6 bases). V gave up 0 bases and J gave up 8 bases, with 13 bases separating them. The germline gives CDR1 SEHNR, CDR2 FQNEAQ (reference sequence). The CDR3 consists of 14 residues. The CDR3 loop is CASSLAMGAMEAFF. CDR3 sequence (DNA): TGTGCCAGCAGCTTAGCGATGGGGGCGATGGAAGCTTTCTTT.